Following are 17 T cell receptor beta chains from one sample sequenced in a study of OX40 agonist ivuxolimab in advanced cancers. Library construction relied on the immunoSEQ multiplex PCR assay. Drawn from immuneACCESS, this table holds only the in-frame rearrangements with V and J called that TCRdb kept. Clones are partly lost; checked studies trace under half to an unresolved V gene and leave the rest unexplained. The sample data list 30,000 to 40,000 clones, and 65% to 80% of these were observed just once. Approximately 20% of the sample belongs to the ten largest clones. The sequencing used CD4+ or CD8+ T cells sorted from blood, collected in a trial of the OX40 agonist ivuxolimab. The receptors shown here come from an adult with an advanced solid tumor such as melanoma, head and neck, liver or kidney cancer.

This clone showed up many times. The chain is built from TRBV6-5 and TRBJ1-2; D may be TRBD1 (5 bases). V gave up 3 bases and J gave up 8 bases, with 10 bases separating them. The CDR3 extends over 12 amino acids. The germline V gene encodes CDR1 MNHEY and CDR2 SVGAGI. The CDR3 DNA sequence: TGTGCCAGCAGTTATATGAGGGGAGGCTACACCTTC. Its protein is CASSYMRGGYTF.

The CDR3 DNA reads TGTGCCTGGAGGGCGCAGAGCGGGACTGAAGCTTTCTTT. Encoded protein: CAWRAQSGTEAFF. The chain links TRBV30 to TRBJ1-1; D gene ambiguous. The V gene's germline CDR1 is GTSNPN and CDR2 SVGIG (reference sequence). The CDR3 runs 13 residues. The V end was cut by 3 bases, the J end by 5 bases, with 13 bases between. The whole variable domain, filled in from reference TRBV30 and TRBJ1-1, reads SQTIHQWPATLVQPVGSPLSLECTVEGTSNPNLYWYRQAAGRGLQLLFYSVGIGQISSEVPQNLSASRPQDRQFILSSKKLLLSDSGFYLCAWRAQSGTEAFFGQGTRLTVV.

The chain combines TRBV5-1 with TRBJ2-5; 8 bases are a match to TRBD2. Looked up from germline, CDR1 is SGHRS and CDR2 is YFSETQ. Losses at the gene ends were 4 bases for V and 1 base for J; bases not matched to a gene: 6. The CDR3 loop spans 15 amino acids. This CDR3 is CASSRTLAGQETQYF. The CDR3 coding sequence is TGCGCCAGCAGCCGGACCCTAGCGGGCCAAGAGACCCAGTACTTC. Supplemented by reference TRBV5-1 and TRBJ2-5, the full variable domain reads KAGVTQTPRYLIKTRGQQVTLSCSPISGHRSVSWYQQTPGQGLQFLFEYFSETQRNKGNFPGRFSGRQFSNSRSEMNVSTLELGDSALYLCASSRTLAGQETQYFGPGTRLLVL.

This clone turned up a few times. The sample holds other DNA sequences that translate to the same CDR3. The CDR3 loop is CASSLRYEQYF. CDR3 nucleotides: TGTGCCAGCAGCTTGAGGTACGAGCAGTACTTC. V is TRBV7-9 and J is TRBJ2-7, with unresolved D. Germline loops: CDR1 SEHNR, CDR2 FQNEAQ (reference sequence). CDR3 length equals 11 residues. V lost 3 bases to trimming and J lost 4 bases, with 4 bases between them.

The genes are TRBV10-3 and TRBJ1-5; no definite D call. V gave up 2 bases and J gave up 9 bases, with 8 bases separating them. The germline V gene encodes CDR1 ENHRY and CDR2 SYGVKD. This CDR3 contains 12 residues. CDR3 protein: CAISEREGPQHF. Here the CDR3 DNA reads TGTGCCATCAGTGAGAGAGAGGGGCCCCAGCATTTT.

The chain is built from TRBV29-1 and TRBJ1-4; D is undetermined. This CDR3 region has 13 residues. Between the trimmed V and J ends, which lost 0 bases and 8 bases, there was a span of 10 bases. In germline, CDR1 is SQVTM, CDR2 ANQGSEA. This CDR3 is CSVEEGYDEKLFF. CDR3 DNA sequence: TGCAGCGTTGAAGAGGGCTACGACGAAAAACTGTTTTTT. The full variable domain, completed using reference TRBV29-1 and TRBJ1-4, is SAVISQKPSRDICQRGTSLTIQCQVDSQVTMMFWYRQQPGQSLTLIATANQGSEATYESGFVIDKFPISRPNLTFSTLTVSNMSPEDSSIYLCSVEEGYDEKLFFGSGTQLSVL.

This clone came up once. The chain carries TRBV5-1 and TRBJ1-1, with D tentatively TRBD1 (5 bases). In germline, CDR1 is SGHRS, CDR2 YFSETQ. The CDR3 is 14 amino acids. Trimming removed 0 bases at V and 5 bases at J, with 11 bases between. The CDR3 region has the DNA TGCGCCAGCAGCTTGGCCGGGGGAGGTACTGAAGCTTTCTTT. Translation gives CASSLAGGGTEAFF.

This chain links TRBV27 with TRBJ1-6, with D maybe TRBD1 (5 bases). The CDR3 is made up of 12 amino acids. CDR1 and CDR2 from the germline V gene are MNHEY and SMNVEV (reference sequence). The V and J ends lost 0 bases and 13 bases respectively, with 7 bases between them. CDR3 sequence reads: CASSLSKGPLHF. CDR3 sequence (DNA): TGTGCCAGCAGTTTATCAAAGGGGCCCCTCCACTTT.

The rearrangement uses TRBV4-1 and TRBJ2-1, with D maybe TRBD1 (8 bases). This CDR3 has 15 amino acids. CDR1 and CDR2 (germline): MGHRA, YSYEKL. V lost 4 bases to trimming and J lost 4 bases, with 14 bases between them. The CDR3: CASSPTGGVYNEQFF. In DNA form, the CDR3 reads TGCGCCAGCAGCCCAACAGGGGGGGTTTACAATGAGCAGTTCTTC.

The V call is TRBV27, the J call TRBJ1-2; no definite D call. The CDR3 spans 15 residues. Germline CDR1 and CDR2: MNHEY and SMNVEV (reference sequence). Trimming left V 3 bases short and J 3 bases short, with 14 bases between. Here the CDR3 reads CASSFVNPGYYGYTF. CDR3 bases: TGTGCCAGCAGTTTCGTAAATCCGGGTTACTATGGCTACACCTTC.

The genes are TRBV7-3 and TRBJ2-2; 9 bases fit TRBD1. Unmatched junction bases numbered 10, after V lost 5 bases and J lost 6 bases. CDR1 and CDR2 from the germline V gene are SGHTA and FQGTGA. This CDR3 has 16 residues. DNA for the CDR3: TGTGCCAGCAGCCCATCCGTGGACAGGGGCCCCGGGGAGCTGTTTTTT. Its translation is CASSPSVDRGPGELFF.

A few counts support this clone. The chain employs TRBV5-6 and TRBJ2-1; D remains unclear. CDR1 and CDR2 (germline): SGHDT, YYEEEE. The V end was cut by 0 bases, the J end by 7 bases, with 8 bases between. There are 13 residues in the CDR3. The CDR3 region has the DNA TGTGCCAGCAGCTTGGTAGGCCAGAATGAGCAGTTCTTC. It yields the protein CASSLVGQNEQFF.

The chain is built from TRBV30 and TRBJ1-6; the D is unclear. This CDR3 comprises 14 residues. V lost 1 base, J lost 9 bases, and 13 bases lay in between. CDR1 is GTSNPN and CDR2 is SVGIG in the germline V gene (reference sequence). CDR3: CAWSGLGWGSPLHF. CDR3 bases: TGTGCCTGGAGTGGGCTGGGGTGGGGTTCACCCCTCCACTTT.

The genes are TRBV10-3 and TRBJ2-5; 7 nucleotides line up with TRBD1. Germline lookup yields CDR1 ENHRY and CDR2 SYGVKD. The trim removed 6 bases at V and 0 bases at J, leaving 4 bases unmatched. The CDR3 has 14 amino acids. The CDR3 protein is CAISDRDYQETQYF. The CDR3 DNA reads as TGTGCCATCAGCGACAGGGATTACCAAGAGACCCAGTACTTC.

The table lists this clone with a few counts. The rearrangement uses TRBV27 and TRBJ2-1; 8 bases fit TRBD1. The CDR3 sequence is 16 residues long. CDR1 and CDR2 from the germline V gene are MNHEY and SMNVEV (reference sequence). V shed 8 bases and J 0 bases; nucleotides not matched to a gene: 9. The CDR3 loop reads CASCPGTGSSYNEQFF. Written as DNA, the CDR3 is TGTGCCAGCTGCCCCGGGACAGGAAGCTCCTACAATGAGCAGTTCTTC.

The chain couples TRBV9 to TRBJ1-2, with TRBD1 as a possible D gene (6 bases). CDR3 length: 15 amino acids. Germline CDR1 reads SGDLS; CDR2 reads YYNGEE. Trimming removed 0 bases from V and 3 bases from J, with 12 bases in between. CDR3: CASSVGGGGHYGYTF. The CDR3 DNA reads as TGTGCCAGCAGCGTAGGAGGGGGGGGGCACTATGGCTACACCTTC.

J is TRBJ1-1 and V is TRBV18; possible D gene TRBD1, 5 bases. Germline V gene sequence: CDR1 KGHSH, CDR2 LQKENI. CDR3 length: 14 residues. V lost 1 base and J 0 bases, leaving 6 bases between the germline ends. CDR3 bases: TGTGCCAGCTCACCACAGGGGATGAACACTGAAGCTTTCTTT. Translated, it gives CASSPQGMNTEAFF.